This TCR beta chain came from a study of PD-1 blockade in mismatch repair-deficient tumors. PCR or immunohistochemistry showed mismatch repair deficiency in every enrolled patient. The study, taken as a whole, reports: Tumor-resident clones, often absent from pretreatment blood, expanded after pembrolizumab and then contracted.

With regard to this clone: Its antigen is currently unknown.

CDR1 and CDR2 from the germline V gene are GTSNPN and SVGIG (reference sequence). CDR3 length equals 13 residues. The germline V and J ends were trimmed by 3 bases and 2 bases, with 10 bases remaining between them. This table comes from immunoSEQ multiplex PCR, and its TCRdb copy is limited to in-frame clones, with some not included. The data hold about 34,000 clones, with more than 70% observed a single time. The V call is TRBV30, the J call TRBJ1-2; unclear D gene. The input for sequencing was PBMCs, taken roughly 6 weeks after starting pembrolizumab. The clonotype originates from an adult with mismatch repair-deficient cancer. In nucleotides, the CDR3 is TGTGCCTGGAGACCCGGACTCAACTATGGCTACACCTTC. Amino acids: CAWRPGLNYGYTF.